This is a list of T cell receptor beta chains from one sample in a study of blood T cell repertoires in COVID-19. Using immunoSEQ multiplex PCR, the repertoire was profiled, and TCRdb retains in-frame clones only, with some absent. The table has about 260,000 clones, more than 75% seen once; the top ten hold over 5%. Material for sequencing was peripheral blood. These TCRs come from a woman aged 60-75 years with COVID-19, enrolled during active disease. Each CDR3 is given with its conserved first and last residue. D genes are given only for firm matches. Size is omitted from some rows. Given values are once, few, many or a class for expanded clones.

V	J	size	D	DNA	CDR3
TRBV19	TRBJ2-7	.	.	TGTGCCAGTAGGGGTGGGGGCTCAGACTACGAGCAGTACTTC	CASRGGGSDYEQYF
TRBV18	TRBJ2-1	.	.	TGTGCCAGCTCACAACCCGAAGTCAGGGGCGCCAGCCTGGGAAATGAGCAGTTCTTC	CASSQPEVRGASLGNEQFF
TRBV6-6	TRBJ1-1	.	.	TGTGCCAGCAGTTCCGAGGTGAACACTGAAGCTTTCTTT	CASSSEVNTEAFF
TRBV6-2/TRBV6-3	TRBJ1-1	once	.	TGTGCCAGCAGTCGCAGTGGCGAAGCTTTCTTT	CASSRSGEAFF
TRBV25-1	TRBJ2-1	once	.	TGTGCCAGCAGTGAATTTAGGGGCCTGACGGTTAATGAGCAGTTCTTC	CASSEFRGLTVNEQFF
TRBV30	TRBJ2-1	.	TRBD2	TGTGCCTGGAGTAGAGGCGGGAGTTTAGATGAGCAGTTCTTC	CAWSRGGSLDEQFF
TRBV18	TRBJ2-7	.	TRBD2	TGTGCCAGCTCACCACTGGCGGGAGATTGGTCCTACGAGCAGTACTTC	CASSPLAGDWSYEQYF
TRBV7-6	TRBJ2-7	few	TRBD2	TGTGCCAGCAGCCTTCGGACTAGCCGAACCTACGAGCAGTACTTC	CASSLRTSRTYEQYF
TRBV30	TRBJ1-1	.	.	TGTGCCTGGAGGCCCCCGACAGGCCTTTTAGGCATGAACACTGAAGCTTTCTTT	CAWRPPTGLLGMNTEAFF
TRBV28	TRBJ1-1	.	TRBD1	TGTGCCAGCACCCCGGGACAGAAAAACACTGAAGCTTTCTTT	CASTPGQKNTEAFF
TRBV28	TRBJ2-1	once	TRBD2	TGTGCCAGCATGGCGTGGGGGGTGGCGGGAGGGCCGGTAAATGAGCAGTTCTTC	CASMAWGVAGGPVNEQFF
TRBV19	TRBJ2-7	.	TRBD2	TGTGCCAGTTCCCGGGGGGGGATCTACGAGCAGTACTTC	CASSRGGIYEQYF
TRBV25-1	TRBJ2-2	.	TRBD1	TGTGCCAGCGTTCCGGACAGGGGTTCTCATCGTAACACCGGGGAGCTGTTTTTT	CASVPDRGSHRNTGELFF
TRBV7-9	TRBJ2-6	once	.	TGTGCCAGCAGCCCTACAGGGACCGGGGCCAACGTCCTGACTTTC	CASSPTGTGANVLTF
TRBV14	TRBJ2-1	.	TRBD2	TGTGCCAGCAGCCGGACTAGAGGCATGTACAATGAGCAGTTCTTC	CASSRTRGMYNEQFF
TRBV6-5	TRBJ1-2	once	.	TGTGCCAGCAGTTATAAGGGGTCCCCAACTAACTATGGCTACACCTTC	CASSYKGSPTNYGYTF
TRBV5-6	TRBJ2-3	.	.	TGTGCCAGCAGCTTCGCAACTATGACAGATACGCAGTATTTT	CASSFATMTDTQYF
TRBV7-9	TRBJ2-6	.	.	TGTGCCAGCAGCCCGGTATTAATCGGGGCCAACGTCCTGACTTTC	CASSPVLIGANVLTF
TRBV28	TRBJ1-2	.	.	TGTGCCAGCCAACAGGGTCATGGCTACACCTTC	CASQQGHGYTF
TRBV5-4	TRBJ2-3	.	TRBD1	TGTGCCAGCAGCTTACAGGGGGTAACAGATACGCAGTATTTT	CASSLQGVTDTQYF
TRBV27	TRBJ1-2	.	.	TGTGCCAGCAGTTTGTGGGGCAACTATGGCTACACCTTC	CASSLWGNYGYTF
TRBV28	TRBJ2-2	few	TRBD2	TGTGCCAGCAGCCCGTGGGGGTTGCGGGAGGGCCCCGGGGAGCTGTTTTTT	CASSPWGLREGPGELFF
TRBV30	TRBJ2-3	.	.	TGTGCCTGGAGTCGTGGCCGCACAGATACGCAGTATTTT	CAWSRGRTDTQYF
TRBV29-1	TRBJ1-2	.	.	TGCAGCGTTGAAGGGGGGGAAAGGTATGGCTACACCTTC	CSVEGGERYGYTF
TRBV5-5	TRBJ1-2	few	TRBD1	TGTGCCAGCAGCGCGACCGGGACAGGATTATTCTATGGCTACACCTTC	CASSATGTGLFYGYTF
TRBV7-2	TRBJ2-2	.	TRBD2	TGTGCCAGCGGACTAGCGGGGAACACCGGGGAGCTGTTTTTT	CASGLAGNTGELFF
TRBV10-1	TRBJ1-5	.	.	TGCGCCAGCCGGCAAAGGGGATTAGGCAGGGGCGGCAATCAGCCCCAGCATTTT	CASRQRGLGRGGNQPQHF
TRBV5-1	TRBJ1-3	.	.	TGCGCCAGCAGCTGGGACACAGACTCTGGAAACACCATATATTTT	CASSWDTDSGNTIYF
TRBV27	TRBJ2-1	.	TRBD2	TGTGCCAGCAGTTTAAGGTTAGCGGGAGTCCCTGGCTCCTACAATGAGCAGTTCTTC	CASSLRLAGVPGSYNEQFF
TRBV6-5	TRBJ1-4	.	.	TGTGCCAGCAGTACCGACACGGGGGTCGAAAAACTGTTTTTT	CASSTDTGVEKLFF
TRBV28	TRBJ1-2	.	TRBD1	TGTGCCAGCAGTTTACGGGGACAGGGAGCTAACTATGGCTACACCTTC	CASSLRGQGANYGYTF
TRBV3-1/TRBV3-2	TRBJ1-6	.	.	TGTGCCAGCAGCCAAGAGTTACAGGGCGCTTTCGGTAGGGTACACCCCCTCCACTTT	CASSQELQGAFGRVHPLHF
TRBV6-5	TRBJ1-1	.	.	TGTGCCAGCAGAGTGACGGGGAGGGCCACTGAAGCTTTCTTT	CASRVTGRATEAFF
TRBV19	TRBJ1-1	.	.	TGTGCCAGTAGACCCGGGGGTAGGGGCACTGAAGCTTTCTTT	CASRPGGRGTEAFF
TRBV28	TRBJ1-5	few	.	TGTGCCAGCAGTTTAGGGTGGGGGGACAATCAGCCCCAGCATTTT	CASSLGWGDNQPQHF
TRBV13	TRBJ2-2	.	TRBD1	TGTGCCAGCAGCACCTTCTCGACAGGGAACGGGGAGCTGTTTTTT	CASSTFSTGNGELFF
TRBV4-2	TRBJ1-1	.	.	TGTGCCAGCAGCCCCTTCAGTACAGGAACGCTGGTGAACACTGAAGCTTTCTTT	CASSPFSTGTLVNTEAFF
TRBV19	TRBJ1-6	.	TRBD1	TGTGCCAGCAGTACCCCCCGGACAGGGGTAAGGTCACCCCTCCACTTT	CASSTPRTGVRSPLHF
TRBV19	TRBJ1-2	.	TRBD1	TGTGCCAGTAGTACCCGGGACAGGGTTCGCGGCTACACCTTC	CASSTRDRVRGYTF